These T cell receptor beta chains were read from a single sample in a study of cytomegalovirus exposure and HLA in healthy donors. Only in-frame clones appear in the TCRdb table, and some are missing; sequencing was by immunoSEQ multiplex PCR. This sample contains some 53,000 clones. Sequencing used PBMCs. These receptors came from a woman aged 55-70 years in good health and CMV-seropositive. Each CDR3 is given with its conserved first and last residue. D genes are given only for firm matches.

>TRBD1|TRBV5-1|TRBJ2-7
CASSLGGQGPSYEQYF
TGCGCCAGCAGCTTGGGAGGACAGGGCCCCTCCTACGAGCAGTACTTC
>TRBD2|TRBV6-1|TRBJ2-1
CASSDYTSGGYNEQFF
TGTGCCAGCAGTGACTACACTAGCGGGGGTTACAATGAGCAGTTCTTC
>TRBD1|TRBV10-1|TRBJ1-6
CAAGTGNSPLHF
TGCGCCGCAGGGACAGGGAATTCACCCCTCCACTTT
>TRBD2|TRBV29-1|TRBJ2-7
CSVEDIGLAGTYEQYF
TGCAGCGTTGAAGATATAGGACTAGCGGGGACCTACGAGCAGTACTTC
>NA|TRBV20-1|TRBJ1-5
CSAIGDQPQHF
TGCAGTGCTATAGGGGATCAGCCCCAGCATTTT
>NA|TRBV6-5|TRBJ1-6
CASSRSPTLRSPLHF
TGTGCCAGCAGCCGCAGCCCTACACTGAGGTCACCCCTCCACTTT
>TRBD2|TRBV9|TRBJ2-1
CASSEGGLAGAWEQFF
TGTGCCAGCAGCGAGGGGGGACTAGCGGGGGCGTGGGAGCAGTTCTTC
>NA|TRBV25-1|TRBJ1-2
CASSGHHGTTYGYTF
TGTGCCAGCAGTGGCCACCACGGGACAACCTATGGCTACACCTTC
>TRBD1|TRBV11-2|TRBJ2-7
CASRRTGTEQYF
TGTGCCAGCCGTAGGACAGGGACCGAGCAGTACTTC
>TRBD1|TRBV27|TRBJ2-7
CASSLTWTGAYEQYF
TGTGCCAGCAGCCTAACCTGGACAGGGGCCTACGAGCAGTACTTC
>TRBD1|TRBV27|TRBJ2-7
CASNAAGDRVANEQYF
TGTGCCAGCAACGCAGCCGGGGACAGGGTAGCCAACGAGCAGTACTTC
>NA|TRBV5-4|TRBJ1-6
CASSLHESSPLHF
TGTGCCAGCAGCTTGCATGAGAGTTCACCCCTCCACTTT
>NA|TRBV6-5|TRBJ1-1
CASMVRGTEAFF
TGTGCCAGCATGGTCCGGGGCACTGAAGCTTTCTTT
>TRBD1|TRBV18|TRBJ2-7
CASSTPGGEGSSAYEQYF
TGTGCCAGCTCGACCCCAGGGGGCGAAGGGAGTAGCGCCTACGAGCAGTACTTC
>TRBD2|TRBV27|TRBJ2-7
CASTAGLAGHEQYF
TGTGCCAGCACCGCTGGACTAGCGGGGCACGAGCAGTACTTC
>NA|TRBV6-5|TRBJ1-1
CASSIGRVGTEAFF
TGTGCCAGCAGTATAGGGCGGGTAGGAACTGAAGCTTTCTTT
>TRBD2|TRBV19|TRBJ2-2
CASMTSGGPGELFF
TGTGCCAGTATGACTAGCGGGGGGCCCGGGGAGCTGTTTTTT
>NA|TRBV4-1|TRBJ1-1
CASSHPGLPGVNTEAFF
TGCGCCAGCAGCCACCCGGGACTTCCCGGCGTGAACACTGAAGCTTTCTTT